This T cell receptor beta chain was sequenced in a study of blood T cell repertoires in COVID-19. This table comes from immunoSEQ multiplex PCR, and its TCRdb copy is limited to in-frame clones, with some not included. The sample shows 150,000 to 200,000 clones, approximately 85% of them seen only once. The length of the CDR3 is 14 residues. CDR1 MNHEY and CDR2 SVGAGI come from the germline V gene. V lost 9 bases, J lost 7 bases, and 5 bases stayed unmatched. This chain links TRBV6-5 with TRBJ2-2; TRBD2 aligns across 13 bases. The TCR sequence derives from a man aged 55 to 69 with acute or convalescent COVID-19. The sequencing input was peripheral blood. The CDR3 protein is CASGLAGVGGELFF. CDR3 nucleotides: TGTGCCAGTGGACTAGCGGGAGTTGGCGGGGAGCTGTTTTTT.